This is a list of T cell receptor beta chains from one sample in a study of blood T cell repertoires in COVID-19. Sequenced by immunoSEQ multiplex PCR; TCRdb stores in-frame clones only, minus some. The profile shows fewer than 650,000 clones, roughly nine tenths of them singletons. The sample was peripheral blood. These receptor sequences come from a woman aged 50 to 60 with COVID-19, enrolled during active disease. CDR3s leave out the opening cysteine and the closing phenylalanine or tryptophan.

J | V | CDR3
TRBJ1-1 | TRBV5-1 | ASSQGTANTEAF
TRBJ1-1 | TRBV3-1/TRBV3-2 | ASRANTEAF
TRBJ1-2 | TRBV6-5 | ASSYEGRRDGYT
TRBJ1-2 | TRBV7-2 | ASSAPQKANYGYT
TRBJ1-4 | TRBV27 | ASRRRSYEKLF
TRBJ1-3 | TRBV5-5 | ASSSTGSGNTIY
TRBJ1-5 | TRBV4-1 | ASSPRSGTGDYSNQPQH
TRBJ2-2 | TRBV4-2 | ASSQDLRSGGAGTGELF
TRBJ2-3 | TRBV11-2 | ASSLVGGDPDTQY
TRBJ2-2 | TRBV6-5 | ASSYRLDAGELF
TRBJ1-2 | TRBV6-5 | ASRIDGTGYGYT
TRBJ2-3 | TRBV29-1 | SVVNRVDTDTQY
TRBJ1-1 | TRBV30 | AWRRANTEAF
TRBJ2-2 | TRBV30 | AWSIGAGELF
TRBJ1-2 | TRBV4-1 | ASSQDSVGYT
TRBJ2-3 | TRBV2 | ASHPTAFGGARTDTQY
TRBJ2-6 | TRBV6-1 | ASTGSSGANVLT
TRBJ2-7 | TRBV5-1 | ASSSTGGVNEQY
TRBJ1-2 | TRBV27 | ASSSGTGGARGYT
TRBJ1-2 | TRBV27 | ASSFQGVYGYT
TRBJ1-2 | TRBV5-1 | ASSPETGAYGYT
TRBJ1-1 | TRBV11-2 | ASSRDRTNTEAF
TRBJ2-3 | TRBV18 | ASSRRGASGTDTQY
TRBJ2-2 | TRBV24-1 | ATSDLGTTNTGELF